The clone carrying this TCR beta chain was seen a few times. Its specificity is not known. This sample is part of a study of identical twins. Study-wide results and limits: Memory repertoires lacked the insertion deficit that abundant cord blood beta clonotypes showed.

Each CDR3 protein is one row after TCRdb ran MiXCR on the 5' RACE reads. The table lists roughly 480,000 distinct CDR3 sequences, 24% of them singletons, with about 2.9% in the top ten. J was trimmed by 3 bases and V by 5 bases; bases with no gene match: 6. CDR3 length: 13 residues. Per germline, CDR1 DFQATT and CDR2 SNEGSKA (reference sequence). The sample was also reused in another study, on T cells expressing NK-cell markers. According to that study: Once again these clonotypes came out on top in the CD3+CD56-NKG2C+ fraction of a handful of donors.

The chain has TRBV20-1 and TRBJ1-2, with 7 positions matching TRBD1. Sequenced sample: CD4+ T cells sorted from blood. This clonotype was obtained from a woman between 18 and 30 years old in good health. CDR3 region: CSASTRGDYGYTF. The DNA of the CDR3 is TGCAGTGCTTCTACCAGGGGGGACTATGGCTACACCTTC.